This passage covers 19 T cell receptor beta chains from one sample sequenced in a study of blood T cells in healthy people across ages. PCR was performed a second time for roughly 7 to 11 cycles using a sample-barcoded 5' primer and a J-beta primer mix. TCRdb analysed the 5' RACE reads with MiXCR anew, one entry per CDR3 protein. The sample contains about a million distinct CDR3 sequences, about 48% of which appear only once. The sequenced sample was blood. The receptors were gathered from a man aged 25 to 45 in good health.

The genes are TRBV6-4 and TRBJ2-1; TRBD2 matches at 12 bases. The J call may be wrong; the DNA end is better matched by TRBJ2-7. Germline CDR1 reads MRHNA; CDR2 reads SNTAGT. The CDR3 loop spans 15 amino acids. The CDR3 nucleotides are TGTGCCAGCAGGAGACTAGCGGGAGATTACAATGAGCAGTACTTC. Protein sequence: CASRRLAGDYNEQYF.

This clonotype was found a few times. The rearrangement links TRBV21-1 to TRBJ2-7; the table names TRBD1, a call not compared with the DNA. TRBV21-1 is annotated as a pseudogene. The CDR3 spans 16 residues. DNA for the CDR3: TGTGCCAGCAGCAAAGCGACAGGGCTTCACTCCTACGAGCAGTACTTC. As protein: CASSKATGLHSYEQYF.

On this clonotype: A read error may account for a junction end that differs from germline. V and J are TRBV7-7 and TRBJ2-1, with 11 bases aligning to TRBD2. The CDR3 is 15 amino acids. CDR1 is SSHAT, CDR2 FNYEAQ, per germline (reference sequence). The CDR3 loop reads CASSPGLAENNEQFF. CDR3 nucleotide sequence: TGTGCTAGCAGCCCGGGACTAGCGGAAAACAATGAGCAGTTCTTC.

V gene TRBV6-1 combines with J gene TRBJ2-5; TRBD2 matches 7 bases. The last part of the DNA fits TRBJ2-7 better; the J call may be wrong. The CDR3 covers 16 residues. Germline CDR1 MNHNS, CDR2 SASEGT. The CDR3 is CASSEEAGPAQYEQYF. The CDR3 bases are TGTGCCAGCAGTGAAGAAGCGGGGCCAGCTCAATACGAGCAGTACTTC.

The table lists this clonotype with many counts. V usage is TRBV7-9 and J usage is TRBJ2-1; 9 bases align to TRBD1. Losses at the gene ends were 5 bases for V and 5 bases for J; bases not matched to a gene: 10. CDR3 size: 16 residues. Per germline, CDR1 SEHNR and CDR2 FQNEAQ (reference sequence). CDR3 in amino acids: CASSTPGTGNNNEQFF. Written as DNA, the CDR3 is TGTGCCAGCAGCACCCCCGGGACAGGGAATAACAATGAGCAGTTCTTC.

This clonotype was observed a handful of times. The rearrangement links TRBV6-5 to TRBJ2-3; 8 bases align to TRBD2. Looked up from germline, CDR1 is MNHEY and CDR2 is SVGAGI. Trimming took 5 bases from V and 4 from J; bases not matched to a gene: 5. The CDR3 covers 14 residues. The CDR3 spells CASSSGGIADTQYF. CDR3 coding DNA: TGTGCCAGCAGTAGCGGGGGAATCGCAGATACGCAGTATTTT.

In this sample, this clonotype turned up a few times. The chain is built from TRBV27 and TRBJ2-4; TRBD1 matches at 7 bases. The J call may be faulty, since TRBJ2-7 better matches the DNA end. CDR3 size: 16 residues. Germline loops: CDR1 MNHEY, CDR2 SMNVEV (reference sequence). This chain's CDR3 is CASSFLRGTDLYEQYF. Written as DNA, the CDR3 is TGTGCCAGCAGTTTCCTAAGGGGGACAGATCTTTACGAGCAGTACTTC.

This chain links TRBV14 with TRBJ2-5, with a possible D match to TRBD1 (6 bases). Trimming left V 4 bases short and J 5 bases short, with 29 bases between. The germline V gene has CDR1 SGHDN and CDR2 FVKESK. The CDR3 extends over 19 amino acids. The CDR3 DNA reads as TGTGCCAGCAGCCGAAAAAAGTGGGGTATGACAGGAAGGACGGAGACCCAGTACTTC. Translated: CASSRKKWGMTGRTETQYF.

The chain is built from TRBV7-9 and TRBJ1-5; the match to TRBD1 covers 9 bases. With 5 bases clipped from V and 5 bases from J, the junction kept 10 bases outside the gene matches. The CDR3 is 16 residues long. Germline-derived CDR1 and CDR2 are SEHNR and FQNEAQ (reference sequence). The CDR3 is CASSPGQGMSDQPQHF. CDR3 in DNA: TGTGCCAGCAGCCCAGGACAGGGGATGAGCGATCAGCCCCAGCATTTT.

The chain employs TRBV4-1 and TRBJ2-1, with 7 bases fitting TRBD2. The CDR3 is made up of 16 amino acids. CDR1 and CDR2 (germline): MGHRA, YSYEKL. V lost 1 base, J lost 8 bases, and 11 bases stayed unmatched. CDR3 DNA sequence: TGCGCCAGCAGCCAAGGGGGTAATGGGGCGGGGGATGAGCAGTTCTTC. This gives the protein CASSQGGNGAGDEQFF.

The chain links TRBV20-1 to TRBJ2-1; 9 bases map to TRBD2. CDR3 length equals 16 residues. Germline CDR1 and CDR2: DFQATT and SNEGSKA (reference sequence). The V gene end was trimmed by 0 bases and the J gene end by 6 bases; junction bases not matched to a gene: 9. The CDR3 nucleotides are TGCAGTGCTAGAGATATGGTAGCGGGAGACCTCAATGAGCAGTTCTTC. This encodes CSARDMVAGDLNEQFF.

The chain employs TRBV20-1 and TRBJ2-5; 10 nucleotides agree with TRBD2. Trimming cost V 6 bases and J 5 bases; bases outside gene matches: 18. This CDR3 has 17 amino acids. CDR1 is DFQATT, CDR2 SNEGSKA, per germline (reference sequence). The CDR3 reads CSAPVAGTSEGFETQYF. The CDR3 region has the DNA TGCAGTGCCCCCGTTGCCGGGACTAGCGAGGGCTTTGAGACCCAGTACTTC.

The chain uses TRBV28 and TRBJ2-1, with TRBD2 matching over 8 bases. Germline CDR1 reads MDHEN; CDR2 reads SYDVKM. V dropped 6 bases and J dropped 5; count of bases not matched to a gene: 15. CDR3 length: 17 residues. In DNA, the CDR3 is TGTGCCAGCAGCCCCTACGGGGGGGCTAGCGTCCACAATGAGCAGTTCTTC. This translates into CASSPYGGASVHNEQFF.

V gene TRBV6-5 combines with J gene TRBJ2-3, with D tentatively TRBD2 (6 bases). The CDR3 runs to 14 residues. The V and J ends lost 8 bases and 1 base respectively, with 13 bases between them. CDR1 and CDR2 (germline): MNHEY, SVGAGI. The CDR3: CASAKTGGTDTQYF. The CDR3 region has the DNA TGTGCCAGCGCCAAGACGGGGGGCACAGATACGCAGTATTTT.

The chain has TRBV20-1 and TRBJ2-3, with D possibly matching TRBD2 (6 bases). V lost 5 bases and J lost 4, with 19 bases in between. This CDR3 is 15 amino acids long. From germline, CDR1 is DFQATT and CDR2 SNEGSKA (reference sequence). CDR3 residues: CSASAGTSGADTQYF. CDR3 coding DNA: TGCAGTGCTTCCGCCGGGACTTCTGGGGCAGATACGCAGTATTTT.

The table lists this clonotype with a few counts. The J gene is TRBJ2-3, the V gene TRBV21-1; the table's TRBD1 call for D was not verified on the DNA. TRBV21-1 is noted as a pseudogene. The CDR3 has 15 amino acids. The CDR3, as DNA: TGTGCCAGCAGCAAAGGGGGGAGACGCACAGATACGCAGTATTTT. It translates to CASSKGGRRTDTQYF.

This clonotype appeared a few times. CDR3 DNA sequence: TGTGCCAGCAGTGGCGGGGGGTTTGATGAGCAGTTCTTC. Its protein product is CASSGGGFDEQFF. The rearrangement joins TRBV6-2 or TRBV6-3 to TRBJ2-1, with 8 bases matching TRBD2. This CDR3 has 13 residues. J was trimmed by 8 bases and V by 5 bases; bases with no gene match: 5. CDR1 and CDR2 from the germline V gene are MNHEY and SVGEGT.

J is TRBJ1-5 and V is TRBV27; TRBD1 is a possible D gene (6 bases). Germline V lookup: CDR1 MNHEY, CDR2 SMNVEV (reference sequence). V gave up 8 bases and J gave up 11 bases, with 19 bases separating them. The CDR3 has 13 residues. The chain's CDR3 is CASGPTGRSAQHF. The DNA for the CDR3 is TGTGCCAGCGGGCCTACAGGGCGCTCAGCCCAGCATTTT.

The CDR3 sequence is CASSSGQGFPNEQFF. DNA for the CDR3: TGTGCCAGCAGTTCCGGACAGGGTTTCCCCAATGAGCAGTTCTTC. This rearrangement joins TRBV27 to TRBJ2-1, with 8 bases identical to TRBD1. Trimming took 4 bases from V and 6 from J; bases not matched to a gene: 8. CDR1 and CDR2 from the germline V gene are MNHEY and SMNVEV (reference sequence). The CDR3 sequence is 15 residues long.